This is a list of T cell receptor beta chains from one sample in a study of blood T cell repertoires in COVID-19. Profiled with immunoSEQ multiplex PCR; TCRdb holds only in-frame clones, not every one. The repertoire has fewer than 200,000 clones, 83% of them found once; the top ten carry roughly 1.9%. Sequencing input: peripheral blood. The receptors derive from a woman aged 80 or over with acute or convalescent COVID-19. The CDR3 runs from the conserved cysteine through the conserved F or W. A D gene is named only where the DNA matches it firmly. Some rows have no size entry. The others give once, few or many, or a class for an expanded clone.

D gene: NA
clone size: NA
V gene: TRBV5-1
J gene: TRBJ2-3
CDR3 DNA: TGCGCCAGCAGCTTCGAGACTAGTAGCACAGATACGCAGTATTTT
CDR3 protein: CASSFETSSTDTQYF

D gene: NA
clone size: NA
V gene: TRBV2
J gene: TRBJ1-1
CDR3 DNA: TGTGCCAGCAAAGAACTGATGAACACTGAAGCTTTCTTT
CDR3 protein: CASKELMNTEAFF

D gene: NA
clone size: NA
V gene: TRBV5-6
J gene: TRBJ1-5
CDR3 DNA: TGTGCCAGCACCTGGGGGCAGGCCGGACAGCCCCAGCATTTT
CDR3 protein: CASTWGQAGQPQHF

D gene: TRBD1
clone size: NA
V gene: TRBV18
J gene: TRBJ2-7
CDR3 DNA: TGTGCCAGCTCACCGGGGACAGGAGGTTACGAGCAGTACTTC
CDR3 protein: CASSPGTGGYEQYF

D gene: NA
clone size: NA
V gene: TRBV7-9
J gene: TRBJ1-2
CDR3 DNA: TGTGCCAGCAGCTTGGACAGTATAGGAGGCTACACCTTC
CDR3 protein: CASSLDSIGGYTF

D gene: NA
clone size: many
V gene: TRBV6-6
J gene: TRBJ1-2
CDR3 DNA: TGTGCCAGCACCCGGACAGCTGCTAACTATGGCTACACCTTC
CDR3 protein: CASTRTAANYGYTF

D gene: NA
clone size: NA
V gene: TRBV6-5
J gene: TRBJ1-4
CDR3 DNA: TGTGCCAGCAGTCCGACAGGCTCAACTAATGAAAAACTGTTTTTT
CDR3 protein: CASSPTGSTNEKLFF

D gene: NA
clone size: few
V gene: TRBV12-3/TRBV12-4
J gene: TRBJ2-5
CDR3 DNA: TGTGCCAGCAGTCAGGGGTACCAAGAGACCCAGTACTTC
CDR3 protein: CASSQGYQETQYF

D gene: NA
clone size: NA
V gene: TRBV7-2
J gene: TRBJ2-3
CDR3 DNA: TGTGCCAGCAGCTTAGTTGGAGAAAGCACAGATACGCAGTATTTT
CDR3 protein: CASSLVGESTDTQYF

D gene: NA
clone size: NA
V gene: TRBV28
J gene: TRBJ1-2
CDR3 DNA: TGTGCCAGCAGTGAGGATGAGGCTGTGTTACGTGGCTACACCTTC
CDR3 protein: CASSEDEAVLRGYTF

D gene: NA
clone size: NA
V gene: TRBV6-5
J gene: TRBJ1-1
CDR3 DNA: TGTGCCAGCAACAAACAGGGTTTGACTGAAGCTTTCTTT
CDR3 protein: CASNKQGLTEAFF

D gene: TRBD1
clone size: NA
V gene: TRBV10-1
J gene: TRBJ2-7
CDR3 DNA: TGCGCCAGCAGTGATGGACAGGGGAAAACCTACGAGCAGTACTTC
CDR3 protein: CASSDGQGKTYEQYF

D gene: NA
clone size: NA
V gene: TRBV5-1
J gene: TRBJ2-3
CDR3 DNA: TGCGCCAGCAGCCTTGACTCGTCAGGGGATACGCAGTATTTT
CDR3 protein: CASSLDSSGDTQYF

D gene: NA
clone size: NA
V gene: TRBV2
J gene: TRBJ2-2
CDR3 DNA: TGTGCCAGCAGTGATAGTCGCGGGACAGTCGGAGAGCTGTTTTTT
CDR3 protein: CASSDSRGTVGELFF

D gene: NA
clone size: NA
V gene: TRBV9
J gene: TRBJ1-4
CDR3 DNA: TGTGCCAGCAGCGTAGCCCCTGTGGACATACAGCGCGGAAAACTGTTTTTT
CDR3 protein: CASSVAPVDIQRGKLFF

D gene: TRBD1
clone size: NA
V gene: TRBV2
J gene: TRBJ1-2
CDR3 DNA: TGTGCCAGCAGTCAAGGACAGGGCATCTATGGCTACACCTTC
CDR3 protein: CASSQGQGIYGYTF

D gene: TRBD1
clone size: once
V gene: TRBV30
J gene: TRBJ2-5
CDR3 DNA: TGTGCCTGGACTAGGGGGGACAGGGGACAAGAGACCCAGTACTTC
CDR3 protein: CAWTRGDRGQETQYF

D gene: NA
clone size: once
V gene: TRBV4-2
J gene: TRBJ1-6
CDR3 DNA: TGTGCCAGCAGCCAAGTGGGATGGGGGGTCATTGATTCACCCCTCCACTTT
CDR3 protein: CASSQVGWGVIDSPLHF

D gene: TRBD2
clone size: NA
V gene: TRBV28
J gene: TRBJ2-1
CDR3 DNA: TGTGCCAGCAGTCCGACTAGCGGGGGGGTGAGGTACAATGAGCAGTTCTTC
CDR3 protein: CASSPTSGGVRYNEQFF

D gene: TRBD1
clone size: NA
V gene: TRBV6-5
J gene: TRBJ2-7
CDR3 DNA: TGTGCCAGCAGCCTCGCCGGGACAGGGCCCAACGAGCAGTACTTC
CDR3 protein: CASSLAGTGPNEQYF

D gene: NA
clone size: NA
V gene: TRBV2
J gene: TRBJ2-7
CDR3 DNA: TGTGCCAGCGAGGAATGGGTCGGGGAGCAGTACTTC
CDR3 protein: CASEEWVGEQYF

D gene: NA
clone size: many
V gene: TRBV29-1
J gene: TRBJ1-1
CDR3 DNA: TGCAGCGTTGGGCGGGGGAACACTGAAGCTTTCTTT
CDR3 protein: CSVGRGNTEAFF

D gene: NA
clone size: NA
V gene: TRBV7-2
J gene: TRBJ2-3
CDR3 DNA: TGTGCCAGCAGCTACAGGGTAAGGGCAGATACGCAGTATTTT
CDR3 protein: CASSYRVRADTQYF

D gene: TRBD1
clone size: NA
V gene: TRBV11-3
J gene: TRBJ2-1
CDR3 DNA: TGTGCCAGCAGCTTAGCGACAGGGGAGCAGTTCTTC
CDR3 protein: CASSLATGEQFF

D gene: NA
clone size: NA
V gene: TRBV28
J gene: TRBJ1-5
CDR3 DNA: TGTGCCAGCAGTTTTCCCCTAGGTCGGGGGGCAAGCAATCAGCCCCAGCATTTT
CDR3 protein: CASSFPLGRGASNQPQHF

D gene: NA
clone size: few
V gene: TRBV19
J gene: TRBJ1-1
CDR3 DNA: TGTGCCAGTAGTACAGTTCAGGGGACTGAAGCTTTCTTT
CDR3 protein: CASSTVQGTEAFF

D gene: NA
clone size: NA
V gene: TRBV19
J gene: TRBJ1-2
CDR3 DNA: TGTGCCAGTAGTCCTGGAGTGCAGAACTATGGCTACACCTTC
CDR3 protein: CASSPGVQNYGYTF

D gene: TRBD1
clone size: NA
V gene: TRBV19
J gene: TRBJ1-5
CDR3 DNA: TGTGCCAGTAGCGCCGGACAGGGGATCCACCAGCCCCAGCATTTT
CDR3 protein: CASSAGQGIHQPQHF

D gene: NA
clone size: few
V gene: TRBV7-2
J gene: TRBJ2-6
CDR3 DNA: TGTGCCAGCAGCTTACAGGGGCCCGGGGCCAACGTCCTGACTTTC
CDR3 protein: CASSLQGPGANVLTF

D gene: NA
clone size: NA
V gene: TRBV12-2
J gene: TRBJ2-5
CDR3 DNA: TGTGCAAGTGCAGGGAGGGAAGAGACCCAGTACTTC
CDR3 protein: CASAGREETQYF

D gene: TRBD1
clone size: once
V gene: TRBV5-4
J gene: TRBJ2-5
CDR3 DNA: TGTGCCAGCAGCACCCGGGACAGGAGAGAGACCCAGTACTTC
CDR3 protein: CASSTRDRRETQYF

D gene: NA
clone size: NA
V gene: TRBV9
J gene: TRBJ2-1
CDR3 DNA: TGTGCCAGCAGCGTAGTTCAGGATGCTGAGCAGTTCTTC
CDR3 protein: CASSVVQDAEQFF

D gene: TRBD1
clone size: NA
V gene: TRBV7-2
J gene: TRBJ1-1
CDR3 DNA: TGTGCCAGCAGCTTAGGGGGACAGGTAACTGAAGCTTTCTTT
CDR3 protein: CASSLGGQVTEAFF

D gene: TRBD1
clone size: NA
V gene: TRBV24-1
J gene: TRBJ2-5
CDR3 DNA: TGTGCCACTAGTGATTCTATCGGGACAGGGGGCGAAGAGACCCAGTACTTC
CDR3 protein: CATSDSIGTGGEETQYF

D gene: NA
clone size: once
V gene: TRBV18
J gene: TRBJ1-2
CDR3 DNA: TGTGCCAGCTCACCACCCACACAGGAGCTCTATGGCTACACCTTC
CDR3 protein: CASSPPTQELYGYTF

D gene: TRBD2
clone size: NA
V gene: TRBV7-9
J gene: TRBJ2-7
CDR3 DNA: TGTGCCAGCACCCGGACTAGCGGCTACGAGCAGTACTTC
CDR3 protein: CASTRTSGYEQYF

D gene: NA
clone size: NA
V gene: TRBV2
J gene: TRBJ1-6
CDR3 DNA: TGTGCCAGCAGTGGGAGCAGGGTGGATAATAATTCACCCCTCCACTTT
CDR3 protein: CASSGSRVDNNSPLHF

D gene: NA
clone size: NA
V gene: TRBV27
J gene: TRBJ2-3
CDR3 DNA: TGTGCCCGACACTCTGACAGCACAGATACGCAGTATTTT
CDR3 protein: CARHSDSTDTQYF

D gene: NA
clone size: NA
V gene: TRBV20-1
J gene: TRBJ1-6
CDR3 DNA: TGCAGTGCTAGTCGGCAGGGGACTTCACCCCTCCACTTT
CDR3 protein: CSASRQGTSPLHF

D gene: TRBD2
clone size: NA
V gene: TRBV6-2/TRBV6-3
J gene: TRBJ2-3
CDR3 DNA: TGTGCCAGCAGTACTTTGACTAGCGGGGGCCCAGATACGCAGTATTTT
CDR3 protein: CASSTLTSGGPDTQYF

D gene: NA
clone size: NA
V gene: TRBV27
J gene: TRBJ2-5
CDR3 DNA: TGTGCCAGCAGTCTAACGTACCAAGAGACCCAGTACTTC
CDR3 protein: CASSLTYQETQYF

D gene: NA
clone size: NA
V gene: TRBV29-1
J gene: TRBJ1-4
CDR3 DNA: TGCAGCGTAGGGGACACGGCTAATGAAAAACTGTTTTTT
CDR3 protein: CSVGDTANEKLFF